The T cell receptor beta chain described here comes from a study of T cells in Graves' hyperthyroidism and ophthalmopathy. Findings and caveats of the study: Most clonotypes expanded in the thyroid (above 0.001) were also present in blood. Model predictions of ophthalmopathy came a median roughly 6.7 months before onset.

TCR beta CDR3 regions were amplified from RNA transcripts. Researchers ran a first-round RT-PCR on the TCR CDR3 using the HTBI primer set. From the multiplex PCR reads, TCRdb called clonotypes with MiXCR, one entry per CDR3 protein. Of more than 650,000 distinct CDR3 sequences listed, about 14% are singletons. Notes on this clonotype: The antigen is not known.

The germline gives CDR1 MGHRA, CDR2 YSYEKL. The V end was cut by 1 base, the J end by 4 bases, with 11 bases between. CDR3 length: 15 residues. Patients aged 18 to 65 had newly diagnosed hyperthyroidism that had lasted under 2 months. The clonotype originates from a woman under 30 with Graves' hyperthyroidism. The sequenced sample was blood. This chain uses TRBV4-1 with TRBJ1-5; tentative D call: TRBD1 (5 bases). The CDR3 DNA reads TGCGCCAGCAGCCAAGTGTGGAGGGGTAATCAGCCCCAGCATTTT. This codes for CASSQVWRGNQPQHF.